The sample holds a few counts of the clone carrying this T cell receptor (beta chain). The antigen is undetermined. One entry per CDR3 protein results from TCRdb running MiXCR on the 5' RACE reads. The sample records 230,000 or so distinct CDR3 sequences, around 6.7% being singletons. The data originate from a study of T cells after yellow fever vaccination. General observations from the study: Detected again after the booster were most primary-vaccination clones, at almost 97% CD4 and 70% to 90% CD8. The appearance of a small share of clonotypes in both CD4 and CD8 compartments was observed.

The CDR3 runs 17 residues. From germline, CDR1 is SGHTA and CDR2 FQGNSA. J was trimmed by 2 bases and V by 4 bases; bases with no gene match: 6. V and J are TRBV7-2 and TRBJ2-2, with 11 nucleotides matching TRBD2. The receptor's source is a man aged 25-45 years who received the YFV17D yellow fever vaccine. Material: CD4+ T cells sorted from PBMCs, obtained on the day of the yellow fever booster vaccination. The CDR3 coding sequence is TGTGCCAGCAGCTGGGGGGGGACTAGCGGAAACACCGGGGAGCTGTTTTTT. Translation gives CASSWGGTSGNTGELFF.